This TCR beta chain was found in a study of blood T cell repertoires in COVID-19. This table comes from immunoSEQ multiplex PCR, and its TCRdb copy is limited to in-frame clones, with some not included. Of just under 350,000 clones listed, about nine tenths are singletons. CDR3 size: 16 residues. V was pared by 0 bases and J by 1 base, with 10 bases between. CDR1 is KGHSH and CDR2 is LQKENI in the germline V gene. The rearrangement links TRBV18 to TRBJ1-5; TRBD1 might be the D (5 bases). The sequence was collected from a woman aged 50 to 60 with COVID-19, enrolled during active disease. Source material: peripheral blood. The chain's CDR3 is CASSPPGLRSNQPQHF. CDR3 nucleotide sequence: TGTGCCAGCTCACCACCGGGACTGAGGAGCAATCAGCCCCAGCATTTT.